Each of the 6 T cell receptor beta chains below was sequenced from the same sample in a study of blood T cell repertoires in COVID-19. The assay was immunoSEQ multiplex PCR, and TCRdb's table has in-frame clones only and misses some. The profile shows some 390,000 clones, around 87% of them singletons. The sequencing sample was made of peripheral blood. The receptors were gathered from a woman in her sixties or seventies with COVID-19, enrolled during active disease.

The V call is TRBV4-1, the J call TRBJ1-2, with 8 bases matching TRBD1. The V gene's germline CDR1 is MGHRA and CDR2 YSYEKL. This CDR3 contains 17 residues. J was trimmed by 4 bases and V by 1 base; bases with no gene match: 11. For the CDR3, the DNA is TGCGCCAGCAGCCAAGCAGGTCAGGGGGCGACTCTCTATGGCTACACCTTC. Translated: CASSQAGQGATLYGYTF.

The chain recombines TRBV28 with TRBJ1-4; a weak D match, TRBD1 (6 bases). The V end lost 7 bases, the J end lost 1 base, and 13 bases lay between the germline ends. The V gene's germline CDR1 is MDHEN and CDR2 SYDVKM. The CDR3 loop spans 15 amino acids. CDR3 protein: CASNERGGTNEKLFF. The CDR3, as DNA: TGTGCCAGCAATGAGAGGGGGGGAACTAATGAAAAACTGTTTTTT.

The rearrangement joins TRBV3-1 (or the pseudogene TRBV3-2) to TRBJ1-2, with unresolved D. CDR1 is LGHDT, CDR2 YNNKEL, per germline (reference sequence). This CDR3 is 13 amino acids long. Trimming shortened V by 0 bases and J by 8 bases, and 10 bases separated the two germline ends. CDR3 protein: CASSQDPPLGYTF. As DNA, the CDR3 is TGTGCCAGCAGCCAAGACCCTCCCCTCGGCTACACCTTC.

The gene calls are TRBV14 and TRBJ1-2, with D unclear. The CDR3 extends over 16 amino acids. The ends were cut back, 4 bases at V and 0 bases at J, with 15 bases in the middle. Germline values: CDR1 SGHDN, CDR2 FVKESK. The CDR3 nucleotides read TGTGCCAGCAGCCCAATGAGGACTGGAGCTAACTATGGCTACACCTTC. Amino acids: CASSPMRTGANYGYTF.

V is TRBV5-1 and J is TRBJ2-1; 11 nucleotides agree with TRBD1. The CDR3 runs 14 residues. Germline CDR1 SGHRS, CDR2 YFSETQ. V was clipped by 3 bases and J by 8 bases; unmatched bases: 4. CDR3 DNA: TGCGCCAGCAGCTCCCGGGACAGGGGGGATGAGCAGTTCTTC. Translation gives CASSSRDRGDEQFF.

The CDR3 protein is CASSVGRGRPYGYTF. CDR3 nucleotide sequence: TGTGCCAGCAGCGTAGGGAGGGGACGCCCTTATGGCTACACCTTC. J is TRBJ1-2 and V is TRBV9; D is possibly TRBD1 (5 bases). Germline V lookup: CDR1 SGDLS, CDR2 YYNGEE. The V and J ends lost 0 bases and 5 bases respectively, with 14 bases between them. The CDR3 runs to 15 residues. Full variable domain (rest looked up from reference TRBV9 and TRBJ1-2): DSGVTQTPKHLITATGQRVTLRCSPRSGDLSVYWYQQSLDQGLQFLIQYYNGEERAKGNILERFSAQQFPDLHSELNLSSLELGDSALYFCASSVGRGRPYGYTFGSGTRLTVV.